The clone carrying this TCR beta chain was found a few times. Its antigen remains unknown. This entry is derived from a study of regulatory T cells in long-lasting Graves disease. Whole-study context: The criterion for persistent Graves' disease was over 5 years of antithyroid drugs with positive TSH receptor antibodies.

Library construction for TCR beta used iRepertoire HTBI primers and Arm-PCR of CDR3 regions. As originally analysed: Throughout the samples, researchers identified around 65 TRBV and approximately 15 TRBJ segments. TCRdb re-called the multiplex PCR reads with MiXCR, one entry per CDR3 protein. TCRdb assigned the V and J calls; the authors' analysis was not used. Found here are 400,000 to 500,000 distinct CDR3 sequences, about 22% of them singletons; the top ten hold about an eighth. General study results and limits: Under persistent disease, TRBV28, TRBJ1-2 and TRBJ2-5 were used preferentially.

Time point: persistent/refractory GD, antithyroid drugs over 5 years with positive TRAb. The TCR library was prepared using RNA isolated from PBMCs. It was American Thyroid Association guidelines that determined Graves' disease diagnosis. Germline-derived CDR1 and CDR2 are LNHDA and SQIVND (reference sequence). There are 15 residues in the CDR3. Trimming took 5 bases from V and 0 from J, leaving 13 bases between them. This receptor was taken from a female donor with Graves disease. The sample consisted of peripheral blood mononuclear cells (PBMCs), taken when the disease was refractory, from a patient treated with antithyroid drugs. V and J are TRBV19 and TRBJ1-1, with D perhaps matching TRBD1 (6 bases). DNA for the CDR3: TGTGCCAGTAGTCCCAGGGGAAGAGTGAACACTGAAGCTTTCTTT. Translated: CASSPRGRVNTEAFF. Variable domain in full (rest from reference TRBV19 and TRBJ1-1): DGGITQSPKYLFRKEGQNVTLSCEQNLNHDAMYWYRQDPGQGLRLIYYSQIVNDFQKGDIAEGYSVSREKKESFPLTVTSAQKNPTAFYLCASSPRGRVNTEAFFGQGTRLTVV.